This T cell receptor (beta chain) was identified during a study of blood T cell repertoires in COVID-19. The CDR3 has 14 amino acids. The V gene's germline CDR1 is MNHEY and CDR2 SMNVEV (reference sequence). V lost 6 bases and J lost 10; bases outside the gene matches: 8. In assigning cohorts, the study relied on participant-reported clinical history. The method was immunoSEQ multiplex PCR; TCRdb's version includes in-frame clones alone and lacks a portion of them. This table holds about 400,000 clones, about 90% found once. This clone has just one count. The sequence was collected from a man aged 40-55 years in a cohort exposed to, infected with or recovered from COVID-19 (not recorded which). Sequencing was carried out using PBMCs or T cells enriched from blood (not recorded which). The V and J genes are TRBV27 and TRBJ1-4; 10 bases map to TRBD1. CDR3 residues: CASRPGDRGGKLFF. CDR3 in DNA: TGTGCCAGCAGACCCGGGGACAGGGGCGGAAAACTGTTTTTT.